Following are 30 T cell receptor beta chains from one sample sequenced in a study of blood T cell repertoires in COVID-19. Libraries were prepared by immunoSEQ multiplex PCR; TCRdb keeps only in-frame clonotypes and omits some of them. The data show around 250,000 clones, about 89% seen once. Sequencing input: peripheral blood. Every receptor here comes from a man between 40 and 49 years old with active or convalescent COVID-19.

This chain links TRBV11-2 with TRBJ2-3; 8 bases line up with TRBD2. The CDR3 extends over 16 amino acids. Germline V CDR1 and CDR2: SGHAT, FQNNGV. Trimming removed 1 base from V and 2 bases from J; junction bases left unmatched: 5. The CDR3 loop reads CASSLAPGGITDTQYF. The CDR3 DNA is TGTGCCAGCAGCTTAGCTCCGGGGGGGATCACAGATACGCAGTATTTT.

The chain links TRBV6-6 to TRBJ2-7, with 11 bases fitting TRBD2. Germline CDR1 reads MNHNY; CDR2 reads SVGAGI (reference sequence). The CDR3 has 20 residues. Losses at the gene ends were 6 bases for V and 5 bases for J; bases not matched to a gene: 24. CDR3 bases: TGTGCCAGCAGCCCAGACCGCGGCTTCTTACTAGCGGGAGTATCCCACGAGCAGTACTTC. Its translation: CASSPDRGFLLAGVSHEQYF.

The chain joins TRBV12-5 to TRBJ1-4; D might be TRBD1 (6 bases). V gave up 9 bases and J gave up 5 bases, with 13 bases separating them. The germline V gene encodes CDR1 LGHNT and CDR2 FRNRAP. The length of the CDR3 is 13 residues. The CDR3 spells CASLRDKNEKLFF. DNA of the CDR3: TGTGCTAGCCTCCGGGACAAAAATGAAAAACTGTTTTTT.

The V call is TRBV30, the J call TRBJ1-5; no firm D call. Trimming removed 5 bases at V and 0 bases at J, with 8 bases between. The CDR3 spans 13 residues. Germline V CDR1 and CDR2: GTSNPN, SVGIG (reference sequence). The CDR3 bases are TGTGCCTGGGGGCGGGATAGCAATCAGCCCCAGCATTTT. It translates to CAWGRDSNQPQHF.

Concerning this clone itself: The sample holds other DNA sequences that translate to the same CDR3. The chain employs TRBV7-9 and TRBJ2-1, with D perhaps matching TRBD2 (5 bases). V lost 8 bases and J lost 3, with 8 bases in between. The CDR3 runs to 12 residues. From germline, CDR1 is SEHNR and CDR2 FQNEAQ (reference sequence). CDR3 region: CASSRGYNEQFF. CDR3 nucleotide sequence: TGTGCCAGCTCACGGGGCTACAATGAGCAGTTCTTC.

CDR3 nucleotide sequence: TGTGCCAGCAGCCCCCAGGGGTGGGGGTTAGTGGAGGGGGCCAACGTCCTGACTTTC. This translates into CASSPQGWGLVEGANVLTF. The chain recombines TRBV7-3 with TRBJ2-6; a weak D match, TRBD1 (6 bases). Trimming pared 5 bases from V and 4 bases from J, leaving 24 bases between. Looked up from germline, CDR1 is SGHTA and CDR2 is FQGTGA. The CDR3 consists of 19 residues.

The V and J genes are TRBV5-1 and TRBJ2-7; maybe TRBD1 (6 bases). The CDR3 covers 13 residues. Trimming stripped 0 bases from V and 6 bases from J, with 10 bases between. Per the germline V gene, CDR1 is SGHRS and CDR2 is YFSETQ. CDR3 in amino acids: CASSLVQGPEQYF. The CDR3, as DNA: TGCGCCAGCAGCTTGGTCCAGGGGCCCGAGCAGTACTTC.

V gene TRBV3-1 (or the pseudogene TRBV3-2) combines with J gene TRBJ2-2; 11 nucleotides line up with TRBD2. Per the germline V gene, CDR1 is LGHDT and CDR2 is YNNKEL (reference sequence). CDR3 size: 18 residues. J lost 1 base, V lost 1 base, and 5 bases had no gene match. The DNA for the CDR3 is TGTGCCAGCAGCCAAGGACTAGCGGGGACCAAGAACACCGGGGAGCTGTTTTTT. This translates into CASSQGLAGTKNTGELFF.

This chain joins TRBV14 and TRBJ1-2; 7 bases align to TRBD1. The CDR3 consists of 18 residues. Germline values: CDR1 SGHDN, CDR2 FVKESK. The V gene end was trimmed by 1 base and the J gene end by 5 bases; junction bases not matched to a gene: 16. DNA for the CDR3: TGTGCCAGCAGCCAAGCCCCGCAGTTCCTACCAGGGGGATATGGCTACACCTTC. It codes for CASSQAPQFLPGGYGYTF. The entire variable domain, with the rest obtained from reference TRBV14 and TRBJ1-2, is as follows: EAGVTQFPSHSVIEKGQTVTLRCDPISGHDNLYWYRRVMGKEIKFLLHFVKESKQDESGMPNNRFLAERTGGTYSTLKVQPAELEDSGVYFCASSQAPQFLPGGYGYTFGSGTRLTVV.

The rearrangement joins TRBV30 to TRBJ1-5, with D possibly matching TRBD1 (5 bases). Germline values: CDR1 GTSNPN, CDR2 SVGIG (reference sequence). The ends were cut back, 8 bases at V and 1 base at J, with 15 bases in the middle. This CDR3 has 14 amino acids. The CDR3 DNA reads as TGTGCCCTTGGGGGAGGTTCGAGCAATCAGCCCCAGCATTTT. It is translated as CALGGGSSNQPQHF.

The CDR3 protein is CASSYSAGQGSYGYTF. The CDR3, as DNA: TGTGCCAGCAGTTACTCGGCAGGCCAAGGAAGTTATGGCTACACCTTC. The chain is built from TRBV6-5 and TRBJ1-2; no definite D call. V lost 0 bases, J lost 5 bases, and 16 bases lay in between. CDR3 length equals 16 residues. Germline CDR1 MNHEY, CDR2 SVGAGI.

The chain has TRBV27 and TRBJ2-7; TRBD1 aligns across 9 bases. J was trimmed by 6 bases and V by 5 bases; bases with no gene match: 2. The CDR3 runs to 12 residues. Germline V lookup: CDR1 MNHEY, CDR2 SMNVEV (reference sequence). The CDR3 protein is CASSAGQGEQYF. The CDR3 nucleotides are TGTGCCAGCAGTGCGGGACAGGGCGAGCAGTACTTC.

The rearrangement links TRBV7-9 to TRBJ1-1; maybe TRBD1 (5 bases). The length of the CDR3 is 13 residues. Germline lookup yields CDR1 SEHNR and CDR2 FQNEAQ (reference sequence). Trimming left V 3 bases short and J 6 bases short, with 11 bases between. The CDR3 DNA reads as TGTGCCAGCAGCTTGGGGGGAAGAGCTGAAGCTTTCTTT. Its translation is CASSLGGRAEAFF.

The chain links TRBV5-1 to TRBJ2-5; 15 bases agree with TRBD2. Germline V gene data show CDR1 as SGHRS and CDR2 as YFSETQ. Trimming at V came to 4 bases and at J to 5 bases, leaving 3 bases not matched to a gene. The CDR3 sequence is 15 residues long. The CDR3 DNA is TGCGCCAGCAGCCCCGGACTAGCGGGAGGGGAGACCCAGTACTTC. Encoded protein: CASSPGLAGGETQYF. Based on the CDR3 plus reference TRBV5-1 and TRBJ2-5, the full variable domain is KAGVTQTPRYLIKTRGQQVTLSCSPISGHRSVSWYQQTPGQGLQFLFEYFSETQRNKGNFPGRFSGRQFSNSRSEMNVSTLELGDSALYLCASSPGLAGGETQYFGPGTRLLVL.

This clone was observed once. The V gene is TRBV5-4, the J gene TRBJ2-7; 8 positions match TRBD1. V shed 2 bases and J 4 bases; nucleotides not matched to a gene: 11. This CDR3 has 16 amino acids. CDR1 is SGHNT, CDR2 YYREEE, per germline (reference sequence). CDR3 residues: CASSLDGTGHLYEQYF. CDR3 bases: TGTGCCAGCAGCTTAGATGGGACAGGCCATTTGTACGAGCAGTACTTC.

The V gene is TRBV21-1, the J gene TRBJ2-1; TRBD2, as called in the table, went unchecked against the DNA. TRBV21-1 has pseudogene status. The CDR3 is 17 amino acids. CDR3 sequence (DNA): TGTGCCAGCAGCCATAAGGCGGGGAGAAGGTCCTACAATGAGCAGTTCTTC. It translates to CASSHKAGRRSYNEQFF.

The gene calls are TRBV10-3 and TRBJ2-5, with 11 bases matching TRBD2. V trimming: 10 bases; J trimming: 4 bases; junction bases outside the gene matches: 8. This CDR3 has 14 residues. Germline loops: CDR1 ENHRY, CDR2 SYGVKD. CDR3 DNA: TGTGCCACGTCGACTAGCGGGGAGGCAGAGACCCAGTACTTC. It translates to CATSTSGEAETQYF.

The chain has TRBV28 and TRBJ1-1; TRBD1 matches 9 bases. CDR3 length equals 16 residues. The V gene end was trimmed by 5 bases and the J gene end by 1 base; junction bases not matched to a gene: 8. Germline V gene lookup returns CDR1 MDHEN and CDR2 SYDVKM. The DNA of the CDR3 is TGTGCCAGCAGTGACCCTGGGACAGGGTGGAACACTGAAGCTTTCTTT. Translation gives CASSDPGTGWNTEAFF.

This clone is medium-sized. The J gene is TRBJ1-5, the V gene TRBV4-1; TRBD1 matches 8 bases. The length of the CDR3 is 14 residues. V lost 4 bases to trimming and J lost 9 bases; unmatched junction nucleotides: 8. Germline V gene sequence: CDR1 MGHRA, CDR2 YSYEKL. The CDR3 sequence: CASSLGQGLWPQHF. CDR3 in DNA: TGCGCCAGCAGCCTCGGACAGGGACTATGGCCCCAGCATTTT.

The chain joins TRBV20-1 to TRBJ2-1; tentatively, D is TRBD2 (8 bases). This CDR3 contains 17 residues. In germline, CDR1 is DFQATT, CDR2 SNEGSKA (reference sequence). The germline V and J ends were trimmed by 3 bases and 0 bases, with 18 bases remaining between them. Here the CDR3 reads CSASPPGGTASYNEQFF. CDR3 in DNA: TGCAGTGCTAGTCCCCCGGGGGGGACAGCCTCCTACAATGAGCAGTTCTTC.

Here the CDR3 DNA reads TGTGCCAGCAGCAAAGAGGGGACAGGGTGGTTTCGAAACACCATATATTTT. Residues: CASSKEGTGWFRNTIYF. The V gene is TRBV21-1, the J gene TRBJ1-3; TRBD1 reflects the table's D call only, with no check against the DNA. TRBV21-1 is shown as a pseudogene. This CDR3 region has 17 residues.

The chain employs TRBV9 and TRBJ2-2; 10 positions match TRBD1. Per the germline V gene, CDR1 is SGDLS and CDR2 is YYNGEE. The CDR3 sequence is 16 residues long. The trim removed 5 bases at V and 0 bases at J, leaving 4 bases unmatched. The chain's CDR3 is CASREGTGANTGELFF. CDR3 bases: TGTGCCAGCAGAGAAGGGACAGGGGCGAACACCGGGGAGCTGTTTTTT. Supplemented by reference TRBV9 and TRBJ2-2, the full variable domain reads DSGVTQTPKHLITATGQRVTLRCSPRSGDLSVYWYQQSLDQGLQFLIQYYNGEERAKGNILERFSAQQFPDLHSELNLSSLELGDSALYFCASREGTGANTGELFFGEGSRLTVL.

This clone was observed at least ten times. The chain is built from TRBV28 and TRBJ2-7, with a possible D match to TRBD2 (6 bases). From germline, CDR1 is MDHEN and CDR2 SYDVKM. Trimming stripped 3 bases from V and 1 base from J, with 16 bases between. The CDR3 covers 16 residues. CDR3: CASSFLGGRRSYEQYF. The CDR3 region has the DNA TGTGCCAGCAGTTTCCTGGGGGGACGGCGGTCCTACGAGCAGTACTTC.

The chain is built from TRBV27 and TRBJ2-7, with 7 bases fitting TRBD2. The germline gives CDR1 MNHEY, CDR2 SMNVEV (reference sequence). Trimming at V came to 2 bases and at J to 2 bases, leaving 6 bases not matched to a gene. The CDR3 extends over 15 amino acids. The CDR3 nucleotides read TGTGCCAGCAGTTTAAAGGAGCGGGGAACCTACGAGCAGTACTTC. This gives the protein CASSLKERGTYEQYF.

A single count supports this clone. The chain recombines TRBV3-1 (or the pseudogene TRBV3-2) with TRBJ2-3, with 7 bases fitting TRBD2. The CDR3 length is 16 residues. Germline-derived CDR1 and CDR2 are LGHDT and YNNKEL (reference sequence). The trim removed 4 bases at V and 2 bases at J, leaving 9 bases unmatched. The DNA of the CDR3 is TGTGCCAGCAGCCCGCAGAAGCGGGGAAACACAGATACGCAGTATTTT. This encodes CASSPQKRGNTDTQYF.

CDR3 sequence reads: CASSYGGRRNEKLFF. Written as DNA, the CDR3 is TGTGCCAGCAGTTACGGTGGCAGAAGAAATGAAAAACTGTTTTTT. The V call is TRBV6-2 or TRBV6-3, the J call TRBJ1-4; D not resolved. The germline V and J ends were trimmed by 2 bases and 5 bases, with 12 bases remaining between them. CDR1 and CDR2 from the germline V gene are MNHEY and SVGEGT. The CDR3 consists of 15 residues.

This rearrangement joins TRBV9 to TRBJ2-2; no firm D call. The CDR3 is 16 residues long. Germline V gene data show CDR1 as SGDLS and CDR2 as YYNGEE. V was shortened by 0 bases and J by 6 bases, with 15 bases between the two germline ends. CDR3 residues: CASSVVAPRGAGELFF. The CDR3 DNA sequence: TGTGCCAGCAGCGTAGTGGCCCCCCGAGGAGCCGGGGAGCTGTTTTTT.

CDR3 sequence reads: CAWSNGGSGNTIYF. The CDR3 nucleotides are TGTGCCTGGAGTAATGGCGGCTCTGGAAACACCATATATTTT. The chain recombines TRBV30 with TRBJ1-3; D gene unclear. The CDR3 totals 14 residues. Trimming took off 2 bases at V and 0 bases at J, with 8 bases between the two ends. The germline V gene encodes CDR1 GTSNPN and CDR2 SVGIG (reference sequence).

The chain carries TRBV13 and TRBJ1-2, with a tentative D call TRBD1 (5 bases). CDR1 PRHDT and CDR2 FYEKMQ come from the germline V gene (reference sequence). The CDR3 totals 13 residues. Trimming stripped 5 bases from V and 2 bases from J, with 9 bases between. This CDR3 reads CASSPAGNYGYTF. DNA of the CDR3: TGTGCCAGCAGCCCGGCAGGGAACTATGGCTACACCTTC. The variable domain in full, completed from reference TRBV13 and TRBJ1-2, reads AAGVIQSPRHLIKEKRETATLKCYPIPRHDTVYWYQQGPGQDPQFLISFYEKMQSDKGSIPDRFSAQQFSDYHSELNMSSLELGDSALYFCASSPAGNYGYTFGSGTRLTVV.

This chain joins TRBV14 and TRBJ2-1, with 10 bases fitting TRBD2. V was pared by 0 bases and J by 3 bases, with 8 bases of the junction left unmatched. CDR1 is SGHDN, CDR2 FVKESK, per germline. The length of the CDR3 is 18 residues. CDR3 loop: CASSQDNLLAGGYNEQFF. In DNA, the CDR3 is TGTGCCAGCAGCCAAGATAATTTGTTAGCGGGAGGCTACAATGAGCAGTTCTTC. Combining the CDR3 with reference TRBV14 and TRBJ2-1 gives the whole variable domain EAGVTQFPSHSVIEKGQTVTLRCDPISGHDNLYWYRRVMGKEIKFLLHFVKESKQDESGMPNNRFLAERTGGTYSTLKVQPAELEDSGVYFCASSQDNLLAGGYNEQFFGPGTRLTVL.